This T cell receptor beta chain came from a study of post-analysis software for immune sequencing data. In the study overall: In terms of disease course, relapsing-remitting, secondary progressive and progressive-relapsing multiple sclerosis were included.

Remarks on this clonotype: Its antigen is unidentified.

In germline, CDR1 is LGHDT, CDR2 YNNKEL (reference sequence). The trim removed 1 base at V and 11 bases at J, leaving 4 bases unmatched. The CDR3 runs to 12 residues. Study-wide findings and caveats: Comparison of patients with controls showed 4 to 6 TRBV segments more frequent in patients, TRBV5-6, TRBV5-1 and TRBV20-1 among them. F-measure co-clustering was strong for batch-matched samples.

Tagging with unique molecular identifiers was a feature of the TCR beta cDNA libraries. Hundreds of thousands of cDNA molecules were obtained from about 0.98 to 11 million T cells. A single record per CDR3 protein comes from TCRdb applying MiXCR to the PCR reads. The data contain roughly 700,000 distinct CDR3 sequences, 25% to 30% of them seen just once; the ten biggest clones take up around 0.6%. The TCR originated in a girl aged 10 to 17 with multiple sclerosis. The sequenced material came from blood. The chain recombines TRBV3-1 with TRBJ1-1; TRBD1 matches at 7 bases. Written as DNA, the CDR3 is TGTGCCAGCAGCCAAGCGACAGGGACCGCTTTCTTT. This translates into CASSQATGTAFF.